The rows below give T cell receptor beta chains drawn from one sample of a study of siplizumab effects on memory and regulatory T cells. Profiling relied on immunoSEQ multiplex PCR, and the TCRdb table lists in-frame clones only, not all of them. The sample lists about 100,000 clones, 94% occurring once. What was sequenced was Tregs sorted from blood. The receptors here all came from a human donor in good health. Both conserved end residues are part of each CDR3. A D gene is named only where the DNA matches it firmly. Some rows mark clone size as missing; the rest say once, few, many or name a class of expanded clone.

d_gene | j_gene | v_gene | abundance | CDR3aa | CDR3nt
. | TRBJ1-1 | TRBV28 | . | CASRTSGVNTEAFF | TGTGCCAGCAGAACATCCGGTGTGAACACTGAAGCTTTCTTT
TRBD2 | TRBJ2-1 | TRBV5-1 | . | CASSFPTRGTSGQNEQFF | TGCGCCAGCAGCTTTCCCACACGCGGGACTAGCGGGCAAAATGAGCAGTTCTTC
. | TRBJ2-7 | TRBV5-1 | . | CASHPGGNPYEQYF | TGCGCCAGCCACCCTGGGGGGAACCCCTACGAGCAGTACTTC
. | TRBJ2-2 | TRBV28 | . | CASSLFSSTNTGELFF | TGTGCCAGCAGTTTATTTTCTTCTACCAACACCGGGGAGCTGTTTTTT
TRBD2 | TRBJ2-1 | TRBV6-1 | . | CASRSLAGSYEQFF | TGTGCCAGCAGGAGCCTAGCGGGATCCTATGAGCAGTTCTTC
TRBD1 | TRBJ2-3 | TRBV29-1 | . | CSVDTGTGPTQYF | TGCAGCGTTGACACCGGGACAGGCCCAACGCAGTATTTT
TRBD1 | TRBJ2-7 | TRBV29-1 | . | CSADRGPAGEQYF | TGCAGCGCGGACAGGGGACCGGCGGGGGAGCAGTACTTC
. | TRBJ2-7 | TRBV14 | . | CASSQMGWQGWQYF | TGTGCCAGCAGCCAAATGGGGTGGCAGGGATGGCAGTACTTC
. | TRBJ2-2 | TRBV10-3 | . | CAAWTVNTGELFF | TGTGCCGCCTGGACGGTGAACACCGGGGAGCTGTTTTTT
. | TRBJ2-5 | TRBV5-1 | once | CASSLPSRRAETQYF | TGCGCCAGCAGCTTGCCCTCTCGGAGGGCGGAGACCCAGTACTTC
. | TRBJ1-1 | TRBV5-4 | . | CASSLGLTDWNTEAFF | TGTGCCAGCAGCTTGGGCCTGACTGACTGGAACACTGAAGCTTTCTTT
. | TRBJ2-3 | TRBV10-3 | . | CAIAEPPRDTQYF | TGTGCCATCGCTGAGCCACCCAGAGATACGCAGTATTTT
. | TRBJ2-2 | TRBV5-4 | . | CASSRTGTGELFF | TGTGCCAGCAGCCGGACCGGTACCGGGGAGCTGTTTTTT
TRBD1 | TRBJ1-4 | TRBV7-9 | . | CASQPSAVVGQGPEKLFF | TGTGCCAGCCAACCCTCGGCGGTGGTGGGACAGGGACCCGAAAAACTGTTTTTT
TRBD1 | TRBJ1-5 | TRBV6-5 | . | CASSGPGQEIQPQHF | TGTGCCAGCAGTGGACCGGGACAGGAGATTCAGCCCCAGCATTTT
. | TRBJ1-4 | TRBV5-1 | . | CASSFKGATNEKLFF | TGCGCCAGCAGCTTTAAGGGGGCAACTAATGAAAAACTGTTTTTT
. | TRBJ2-6 | TRBV5-1 | . | CASKGGQGGANVLTF | TGCGCCAGCAAGGGGGGCCAGGGTGGGGCCAACGTCCTGACTTTC
. | TRBJ2-5 | TRBV18 | . | CASSGRDPKNIQETQYF | TGTGCCAGCTCAGGACGGGACCCTAAGAATATCCAAGAGACCCAGTACTTC
TRBD2 | TRBJ2-1 | TRBV11-2 | . | CASSFQAGASYNEQFF | TGTGCCAGCAGCTTCCAAGCGGGAGCCTCCTACAATGAGCAGTTCTTC
. | TRBJ2-7 | TRBV21-1 | . | CASSKSGLGHYEQYF | TGTGCCAGCAGCAAAAGCGGACTGGGGCACTACGAGCAGTACTTC
. | TRBJ1-4 | TRBV7-9 | once | CASSLRGARAEKLFF | TGTGCCAGCAGCTTAAGGGGGGCCCGTGCAGAAAAACTGTTTTTT
. | TRBJ2-4 | TRBV5-1 | . | CASSLGGVGNIQYF | TGCGCCAGCAGCTTGGGAGGGGTGGGAAACATTCAGTACTTC
. | TRBJ2-7 | TRBV28 | . | CASSWRGSEQYF | TGTGCCAGCAGTTGGCGGGGCTCCGAGCAGTACTTC
. | TRBJ1-5 | TRBV28 | . | CASSPRNRANQPQHF | TGTGCCAGCAGTCCTAGAAACAGGGCGAATCAGCCCCAGCATTTT
. | TRBJ2-7 | TRBV5-1 | . | CASSVRRGKNSYEQYF | TGCGCCAGCAGCGTCCGTAGGGGGAAAAACTCCTACGAGCAGTACTTC
TRBD1 | TRBJ2-1 | TRBV7-3 | . | CASSLSGTGNYNEQFF | TGTGCCAGCAGCTTATCCGGGACAGGGAATTACAATGAGCAGTTCTTC
. | TRBJ2-3 | TRBV12-5 | . | CASGSSADTQYF | TGTGCTAGTGGCTCCTCTGCAGATACGCAGTATTTT
TRBD2 | TRBJ2-1 | TRBV30 | . | CAWSVILAGGEQFF | TGTGCCTGGAGTGTAATACTAGCGGGAGGCGAGCAGTTCTTC
. | TRBJ2-7 | TRBV27 | . | CASSLLGTATSYEQYF | TGTGCCAGCAGTTTATTGGGGACCGCAACCTCCTACGAGCAGTACTTC
TRBD2 | TRBJ2-3 | TRBV19 | . | CASSMGGRAFTQYF | TGTGCCAGTAGTATGGGAGGGAGGGCCTTTACGCAGTATTTT
. | TRBJ2-1 | TRBV27 | . | CASSLSGQAYNEQFF | TGTGCCAGCAGTTTAAGCGGTCAAGCTTACAATGAGCAGTTCTTC
. | TRBJ1-1 | TRBV18 | . | CASSPMAGGAPRNTEAFF | TGTGCCAGCTCACCCATGGCCGGGGGGGCCCCGCGAAACACTGAAGCTTTCTTT
. | TRBJ1-1 | TRBV27 | once | CASSFRGTNTEAFF | TGTGCCAGCAGTTTTAGAGGGACGAACACTGAAGCTTTCTTT
TRBD1 | TRBJ1-2 | TRBV18 | . | CASSPGTGGGYTF | TGTGCCAGCTCACCTGGGACAGGGGGAGGCTACACCTTC
TRBD2 | TRBJ2-4 | TRBV14 | . | CASSPAEREGRGNIQYF | TGTGCCAGCAGTCCAGCCGAGCGGGAGGGCCGGGGAAACATTCAGTACTTC
. | TRBJ2-7 | TRBV9 | . | CASSVSGDPYEQYF | TGTGCCAGCAGCGTATCCGGAGACCCTTACGAGCAGTACTTC
. | TRBJ1-5 | TRBV27 | . | CASSRRRSNQPQHF | TGTGCCAGCAGTCGTCGACGGTCTAATCAGCCCCAGCATTTT
TRBD1 | TRBJ1-3 | TRBV10-3 | once | CAISWGTGGNTIYF | TGTGCCATCAGTTGGGGGACAGGGGGAAACACCATATATTTT
. | TRBJ2-1 | TRBV7-9 | . | CASSSLTSRNEQFF | TGTGCCAGCAGCTCCTTGACTAGTAGGAATGAGCAGTTCTTC
. | TRBJ1-2 | TRBV21-1 | . | CASSRVQGLARGYTF | TGTGCCAGCAGCAGAGTCCAGGGACTCGCGAGGGGCTACACCTTC
TRBD2 | TRBJ2-1 | TRBV7-3 | . | CASSFAGGPGNEQFF | TGTGCCAGCAGCTTTGCGGGAGGGCCGGGCAATGAGCAGTTCTTC
. | TRBJ2-2 | TRBV5-1 | . | CASSLIQYTGELFF | TGCGCCAGCAGCTTGATTCAATACACCGGGGAGCTGTTTTTT
TRBD1 | TRBJ2-5 | TRBV28 | . | CASSSRDRLRETQYF | TGTGCCAGCAGTTCCCGGGACAGGCTAAGAGAGACCCAGTACTTC
. | TRBJ1-1 | TRBV28 | . | CASSLGGAGVSSTEAFF | TGTGCCAGCAGTTTAGGGGGAGCGGGGGTTAGCAGCACTGAAGCTTTCTTT
. | TRBJ1-5 | TRBV6-1 | once | CASKSGRTANQPQHF | TGTGCCAGCAAATCTGGCCGCACGGCGAATCAGCCCCAGCATTTT
. | TRBJ1-1 | TRBV10-2 | few | CATGPRSETEAFF | TGCGCCACCGGACCGCGTAGCGAGACTGAAGCTTTCTTT
TRBD2 | TRBJ2-1 | TRBV11-2 | . | CASSESSGHYNEQFF | TGTGCCAGCAGCGAATCTAGCGGCCACTACAATGAGCAGTTCTTC
TRBD1 | TRBJ2-1 | TRBV5-1 | . | CASSSTDRSLYNEQFF | TGCGCCAGCAGCTCGACGGACAGGTCCTTGTACAATGAGCAGTTCTTC